Detailed here is one T cell receptor (beta chain). Generated by immunoSEQ multiplex PCR, the TCRdb table keeps only in-frame clones and is missing some. The sample holds about 190,000 clones, around 81% seen once. This sample was included in a study of cytomegalovirus exposure and HLA in healthy donors. This TCR was recovered from a woman younger than 30 in good health and CMV-seropositive. Sample: PBMCs.

CDR3 nucleotide sequence: TGTGCCAGCAGTTTACAGGGGGCTCGAGGGAATGGCTACACCTTC. Protein: CASSLQGARGNGYTF. This sequence joins TRBV5-4 and TRBJ1-2, with 9 positions matching TRBD1. V was clipped by 5 bases and J by 6 bases; unmatched bases: 11. CDR3 length: 15 residues. Per germline, CDR1 SGHNT and CDR2 YYREEE (reference sequence).